This T cell receptor (beta chain) was documented in a study of control samples from healthy donors and cancer patients. The data were produced by immunoSEQ multiplex PCR, yet TCRdb's version contains in-frame clones alone and is incomplete. The sample has approximately 180,000 clones; approximately 94% are singletons. V dropped 2 bases and J dropped 4 bases, with 14 bases sitting between them. The CDR3 is 15 amino acids. CDR1 is MNHNY and CDR2 is SVGAGI in the germline V gene (reference sequence). The source of this sequence is a woman aged 18-29 years in good health. Sequenced input: blood. The chain links TRBV6-6 to TRBJ1-2; unclear D gene. The CDR3 sequence: CASSYSLVGGYGYTF. The CDR3 bases are TGTGCCAGCAGTTACAGCCTGGTGGGAGGCTATGGCTACACCTTC.